The T cell receptor beta chain under discussion was sequenced for a study of T-cell reconstitution after alpha-beta-depleted transplantation in children. TCRbeta library preparation incorporated unique molecular identifiers. Using its own MiXCR run on the PCR reads, TCRdb lists one record per CDR3 protein. The table records almost 600,000 distinct CDR3 sequences, over 20% of them present only once. The CDR3 is 15 residues long. Trimming removed 5 bases from V and 6 bases from J, with 20 bases in between. Germline loops: CDR1 MDHEN, CDR2 SYDVKM. Study-level results: Expanded graft clones, several hundred of them, were reportedly the source of alpha-beta T cells about two months after transplant.

Regarding this clonotype: The antigen is unknown.

The rearrangement links TRBV28 to TRBJ2-7; tentative D call: TRBD1 (7 bases). Source: PBMCs, taken before TCRalphabeta/CD19-depleted stem cell transplant. The receptor was derived from a boy under two years old with Wiskott-Aldrich syndrome, due to receive a stem cell transplant. CDR3 nucleotide sequence: TGTGCCAGCAGTCTCGCAGGGGGGTCCTACGTCGAGCAGTACTTC. Residues: CASSLAGGSYVEQYF. Full variable domain (remainder filled in from reference TRBV28 and TRBJ2-7): DVKVTQSSRYLVKRTGEKVFLECVQDMDHENMFWYRQDPGLGLRLIYFSYDVKMKEKGDIPEGYSVSREKKERFSLILESASTNQTSMYLCASSLAGGSYVEQYFGPGTRLTVT.